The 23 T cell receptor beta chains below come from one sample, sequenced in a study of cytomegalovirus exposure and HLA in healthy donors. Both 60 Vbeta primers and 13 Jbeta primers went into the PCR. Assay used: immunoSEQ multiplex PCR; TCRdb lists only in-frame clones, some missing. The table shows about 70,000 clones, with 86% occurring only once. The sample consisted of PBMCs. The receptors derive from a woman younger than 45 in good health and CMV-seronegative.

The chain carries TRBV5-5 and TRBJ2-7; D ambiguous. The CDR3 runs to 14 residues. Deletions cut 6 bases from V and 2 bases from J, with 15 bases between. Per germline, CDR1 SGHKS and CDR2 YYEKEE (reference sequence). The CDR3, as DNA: TGTGCCAGCACCGCTTGGAGCAGTCCCTACGAGCAGTACTTC. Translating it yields CASTAWSSPYEQYF.

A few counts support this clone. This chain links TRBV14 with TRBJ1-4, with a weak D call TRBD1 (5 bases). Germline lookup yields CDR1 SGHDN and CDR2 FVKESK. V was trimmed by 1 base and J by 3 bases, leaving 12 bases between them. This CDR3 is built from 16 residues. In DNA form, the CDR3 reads TGTGCCAGCAGCCAAGGATTTGGGGGGGCTAATGAAAAACTGTTTTTT. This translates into CASSQGFGGANEKLFF.

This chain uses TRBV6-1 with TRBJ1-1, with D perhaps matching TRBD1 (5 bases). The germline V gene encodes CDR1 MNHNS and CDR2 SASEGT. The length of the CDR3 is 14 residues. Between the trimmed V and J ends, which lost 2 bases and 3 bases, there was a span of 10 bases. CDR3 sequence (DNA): TGTGCCAGCAGTGAAAGGCAGGGATACACTGAAGCTTTCTTT. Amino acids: CASSERQGYTEAFF.

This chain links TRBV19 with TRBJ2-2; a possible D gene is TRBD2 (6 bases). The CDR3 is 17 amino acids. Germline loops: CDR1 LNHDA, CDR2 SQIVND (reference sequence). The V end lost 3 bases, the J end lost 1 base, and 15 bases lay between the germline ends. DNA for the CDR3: TGTGCCAGTAGTATCCCCCGGGAGCGGTTGAACACCGGGGAGCTGTTTTTT. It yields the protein CASSIPRERLNTGELFF.

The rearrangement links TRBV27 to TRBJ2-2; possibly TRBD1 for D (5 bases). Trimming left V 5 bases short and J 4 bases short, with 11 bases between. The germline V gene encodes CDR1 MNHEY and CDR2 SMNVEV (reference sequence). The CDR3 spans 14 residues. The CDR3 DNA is TGTGCCAGCAGTCTCAAGGGGCTCACCGGGGAGCTGTTTTTT. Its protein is CASSLKGLTGELFF.

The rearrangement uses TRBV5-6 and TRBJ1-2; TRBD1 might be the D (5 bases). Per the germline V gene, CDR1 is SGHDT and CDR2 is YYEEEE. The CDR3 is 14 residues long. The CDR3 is CASAWGETNYGYTF. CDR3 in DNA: TGTGCTAGCGCCTGGGGGGAAACTAACTATGGCTACACCTTC.

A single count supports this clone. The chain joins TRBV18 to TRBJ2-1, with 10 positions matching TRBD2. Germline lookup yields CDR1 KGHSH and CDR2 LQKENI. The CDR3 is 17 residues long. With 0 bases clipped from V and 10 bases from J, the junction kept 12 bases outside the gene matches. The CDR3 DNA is TGTGCCAGCTCACCACCGATCAGCCTAGCGGGAGCGTACGAGCAGTTCTTC. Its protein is CASSPPISLAGAYEQFF.

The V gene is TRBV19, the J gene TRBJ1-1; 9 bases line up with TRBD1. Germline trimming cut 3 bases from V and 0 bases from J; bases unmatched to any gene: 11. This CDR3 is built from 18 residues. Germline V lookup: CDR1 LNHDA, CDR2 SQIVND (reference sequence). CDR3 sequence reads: CASSMSPQGAALNTEAFF. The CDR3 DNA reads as TGTGCCAGTAGTATGAGCCCACAGGGGGCGGCCTTGAACACTGAAGCTTTCTTT.

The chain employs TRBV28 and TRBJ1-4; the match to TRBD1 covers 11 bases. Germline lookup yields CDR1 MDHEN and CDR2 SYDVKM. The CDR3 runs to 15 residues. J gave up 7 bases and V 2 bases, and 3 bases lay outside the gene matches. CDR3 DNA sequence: TGTGCCAGCAGTTTACGGACAGGGGGCGGTGAAAAACTGTTTTTT. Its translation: CASSLRTGGGEKLFF.

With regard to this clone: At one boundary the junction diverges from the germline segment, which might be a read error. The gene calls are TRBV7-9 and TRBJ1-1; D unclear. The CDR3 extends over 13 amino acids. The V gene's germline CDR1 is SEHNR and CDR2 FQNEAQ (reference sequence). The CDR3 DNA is TGTGCCAGCAGCCTAGCCTTGACCGGCGGGGCTTTCTTT. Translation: CASSLALTGGAFF. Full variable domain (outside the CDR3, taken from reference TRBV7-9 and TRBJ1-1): DTGVSQNPRHKITKRGQNVTFRCDPISEHNRLYWYRQTLGQGPEFLTYFQNEAQLEKSRLLSDRFSAERPKGSFSTLEIQRTEQGDSAMYLCASSLALTGGAFFGQGTRLTVV.

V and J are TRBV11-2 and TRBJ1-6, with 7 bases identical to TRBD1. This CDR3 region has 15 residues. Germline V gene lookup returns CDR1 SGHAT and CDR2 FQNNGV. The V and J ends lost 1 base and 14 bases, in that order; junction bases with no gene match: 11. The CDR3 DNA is TGTGCCAGCAGCTTAGTCACAGGGGTGGGTTTGGCCCTCCACTTT. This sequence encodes CASSLVTGVGLALHF.

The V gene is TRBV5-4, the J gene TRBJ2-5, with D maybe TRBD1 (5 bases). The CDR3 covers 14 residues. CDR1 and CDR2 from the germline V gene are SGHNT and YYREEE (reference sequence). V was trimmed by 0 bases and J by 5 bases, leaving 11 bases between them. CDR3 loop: CASSLVGDGETQYF. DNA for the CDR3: TGTGCCAGCAGCTTGGTAGGGGATGGCGAGACCCAGTACTTC.

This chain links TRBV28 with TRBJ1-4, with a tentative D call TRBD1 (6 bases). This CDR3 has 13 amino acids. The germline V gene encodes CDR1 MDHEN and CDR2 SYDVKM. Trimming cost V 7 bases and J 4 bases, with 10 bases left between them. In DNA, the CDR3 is TGTGCCAGCAAAGGGGGGGTTAATGAAAAACTGTTTTTT. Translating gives CASKGGVNEKLFF.

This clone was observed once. The DNA for the CDR3 is TGTGCCAGCAGCTTAATGGCGGCTAGCGGGAGCTATGAGCAGTTCTTC. Its protein product is CASSLMAASGSYEQFF. The chain has TRBV7-3 and TRBJ2-1; 10 positions agree with TRBD2. There are 16 residues in the CDR3. Germline V gene sequence: CDR1 SGHTA, CDR2 FQGTGA. V was pared by 1 base and J by 8 bases, with 8 bases of the junction left unmatched.

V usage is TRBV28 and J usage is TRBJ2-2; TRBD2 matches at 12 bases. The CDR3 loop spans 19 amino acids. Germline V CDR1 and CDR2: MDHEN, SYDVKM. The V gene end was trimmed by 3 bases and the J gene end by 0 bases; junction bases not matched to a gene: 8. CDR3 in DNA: TGTGCCAGCAGTTTCTTTGGGACTAGCGGGCCTCCGAACACCGGGGAGCTGTTTTTT. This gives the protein CASSFFGTSGPPNTGELFF.

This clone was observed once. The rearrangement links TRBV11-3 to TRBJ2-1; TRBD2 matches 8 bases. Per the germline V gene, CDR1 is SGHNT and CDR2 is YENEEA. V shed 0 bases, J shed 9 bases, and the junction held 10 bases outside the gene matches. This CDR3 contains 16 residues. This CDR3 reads CASSLDASGRQAEQFF. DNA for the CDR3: TGTGCCAGCAGCTTAGATGCTAGCGGGCGGCAGGCTGAGCAGTTCTTC.

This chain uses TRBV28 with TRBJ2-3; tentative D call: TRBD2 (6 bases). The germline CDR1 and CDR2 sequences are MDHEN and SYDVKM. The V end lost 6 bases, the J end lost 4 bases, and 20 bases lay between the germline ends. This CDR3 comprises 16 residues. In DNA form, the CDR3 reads TGTGCCAGCAGGAAAAAACTAGCCCCAGTGTCAGATACGCAGTATTTT. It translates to CASRKKLAPVSDTQYF. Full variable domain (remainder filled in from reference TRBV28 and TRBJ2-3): DVKVTQSSRYLVKRTGEKVFLECVQDMDHENMFWYRQDPGLGLRLIYFSYDVKMKEKGDIPEGYSVSREKKERFSLILESASTNQTSMYLCASRKKLAPVSDTQYFGPGTRLTVL.

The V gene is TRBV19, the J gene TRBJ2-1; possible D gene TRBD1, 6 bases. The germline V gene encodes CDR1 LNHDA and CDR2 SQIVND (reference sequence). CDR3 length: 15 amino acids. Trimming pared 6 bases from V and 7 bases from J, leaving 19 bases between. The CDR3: CASSSIQGSGNEQFF. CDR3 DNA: TGTGCCAGTAGCTCTATACAGGGATCCGGGAATGAGCAGTTCTTC.

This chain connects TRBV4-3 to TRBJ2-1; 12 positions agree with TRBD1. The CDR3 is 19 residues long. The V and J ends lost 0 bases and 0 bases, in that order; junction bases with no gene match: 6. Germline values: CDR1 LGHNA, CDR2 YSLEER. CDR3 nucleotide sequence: TGCGCCAGCAGCCAAGAGGGACAGGGGGCGCAGTACTCCTACAATGAGCAGTTCTTC. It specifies CASSQEGQGAQYSYNEQFF.

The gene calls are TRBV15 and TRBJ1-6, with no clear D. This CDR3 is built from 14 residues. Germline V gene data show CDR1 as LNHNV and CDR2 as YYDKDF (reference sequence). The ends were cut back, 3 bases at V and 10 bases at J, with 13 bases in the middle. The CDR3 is CATSSRGGESPLHF. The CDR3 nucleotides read TGTGCCACCAGCAGTCGGGGTGGTGAATCACCCCTCCACTTT.

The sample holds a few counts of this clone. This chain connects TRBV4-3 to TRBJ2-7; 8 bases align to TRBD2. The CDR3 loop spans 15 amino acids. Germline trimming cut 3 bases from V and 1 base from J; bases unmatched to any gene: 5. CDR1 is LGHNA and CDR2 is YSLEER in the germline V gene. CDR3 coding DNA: TGCGCCAGCAGCCAGGCGACTAGCGATTCCTACGAGCAGTACTTC. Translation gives CASSQATSDSYEQYF.

The CDR3 loop is CASSQDPDSGDTQYF. In DNA form, the CDR3 reads TGCGCCAGCAGCCAAGATCCGGATAGCGGGGATACGCAGTATTTT. The chain recombines TRBV4-3 with TRBJ2-3, with TRBD2 matching 7 bases. Per the germline V gene, CDR1 is LGHNA and CDR2 is YSLEER. CDR3 length: 15 amino acids. J was trimmed by 6 bases and V by 0 bases; bases with no gene match: 6.

The CDR3 sequence is CAISRQLPGSYEQYF. CDR3 in DNA: TGCGCCATCTCCCGACAGTTACCGGGCTCCTACGAGCAGTACTTC. The V gene is TRBV10-1, the J gene TRBJ2-7, with D perhaps matching TRBD1 (5 bases). The CDR3 is made up of 15 amino acids. From germline, CDR1 is WNHNN and CDR2 SYGVQD (reference sequence). The V gene lost 10 bases and the J gene lost 0 bases, with 19 bases spanning the gap.